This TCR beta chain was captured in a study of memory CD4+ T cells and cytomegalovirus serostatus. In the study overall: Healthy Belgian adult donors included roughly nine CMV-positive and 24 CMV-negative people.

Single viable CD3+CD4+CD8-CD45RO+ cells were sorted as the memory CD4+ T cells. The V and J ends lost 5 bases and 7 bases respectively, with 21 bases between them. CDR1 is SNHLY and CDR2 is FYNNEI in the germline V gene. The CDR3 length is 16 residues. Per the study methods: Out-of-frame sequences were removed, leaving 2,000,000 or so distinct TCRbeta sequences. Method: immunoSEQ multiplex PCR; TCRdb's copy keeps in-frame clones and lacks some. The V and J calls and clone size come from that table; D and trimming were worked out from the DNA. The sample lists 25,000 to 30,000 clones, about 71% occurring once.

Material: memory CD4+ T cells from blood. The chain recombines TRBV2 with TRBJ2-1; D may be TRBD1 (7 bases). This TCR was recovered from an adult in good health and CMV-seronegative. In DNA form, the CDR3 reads TGTGCCAGCAGTTTGACCCGACAGGGAGGAGAGAATGAGCAGTTCTTC. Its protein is CASSLTRQGGENEQFF. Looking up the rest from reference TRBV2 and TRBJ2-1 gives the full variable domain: EPEVTQTPSHQVTQMGQEVILRCVPISNHLYFYWYRQILGQKVEFLVSFYNNEISEKSEIFDDQFSVERPDGSNFTLKIRSTKLEDSAMYFCASSLTRQGGENEQFFGPGTRLTVL.